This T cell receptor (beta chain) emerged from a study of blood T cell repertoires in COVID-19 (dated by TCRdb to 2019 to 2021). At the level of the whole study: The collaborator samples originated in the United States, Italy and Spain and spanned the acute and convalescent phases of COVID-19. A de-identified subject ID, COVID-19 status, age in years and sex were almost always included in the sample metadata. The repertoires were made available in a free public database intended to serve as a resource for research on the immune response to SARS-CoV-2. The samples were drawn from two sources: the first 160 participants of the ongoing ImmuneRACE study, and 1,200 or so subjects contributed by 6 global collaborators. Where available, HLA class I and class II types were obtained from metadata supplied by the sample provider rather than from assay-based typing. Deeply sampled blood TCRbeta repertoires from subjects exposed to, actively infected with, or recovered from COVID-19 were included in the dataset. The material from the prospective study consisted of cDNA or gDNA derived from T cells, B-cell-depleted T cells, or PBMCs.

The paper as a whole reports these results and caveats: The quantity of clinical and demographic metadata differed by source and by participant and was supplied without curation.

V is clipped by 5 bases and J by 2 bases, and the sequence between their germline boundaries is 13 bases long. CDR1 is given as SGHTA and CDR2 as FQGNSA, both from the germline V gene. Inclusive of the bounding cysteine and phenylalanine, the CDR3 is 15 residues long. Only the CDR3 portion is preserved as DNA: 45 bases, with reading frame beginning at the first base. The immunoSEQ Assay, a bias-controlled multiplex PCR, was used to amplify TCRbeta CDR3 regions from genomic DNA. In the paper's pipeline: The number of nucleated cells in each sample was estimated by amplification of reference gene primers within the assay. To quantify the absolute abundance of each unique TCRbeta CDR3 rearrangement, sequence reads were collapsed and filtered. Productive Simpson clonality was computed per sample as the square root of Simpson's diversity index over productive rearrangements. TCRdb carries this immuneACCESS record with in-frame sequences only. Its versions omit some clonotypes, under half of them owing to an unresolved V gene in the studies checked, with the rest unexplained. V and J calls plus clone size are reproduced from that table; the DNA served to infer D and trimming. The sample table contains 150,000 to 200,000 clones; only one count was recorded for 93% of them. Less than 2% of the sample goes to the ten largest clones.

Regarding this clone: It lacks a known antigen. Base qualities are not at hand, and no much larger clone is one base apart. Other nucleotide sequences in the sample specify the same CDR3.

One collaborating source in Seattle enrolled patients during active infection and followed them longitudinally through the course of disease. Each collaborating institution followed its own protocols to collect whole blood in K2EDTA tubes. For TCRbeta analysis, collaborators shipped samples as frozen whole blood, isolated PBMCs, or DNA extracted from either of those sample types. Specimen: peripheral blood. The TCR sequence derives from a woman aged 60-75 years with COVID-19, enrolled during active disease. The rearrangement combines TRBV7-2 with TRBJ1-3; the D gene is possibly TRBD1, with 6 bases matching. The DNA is TGTGCCAGCAGCCTAACCACAGGGACTGGAAACACCATATATTTT. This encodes CASSLTTGTGNTIYF.